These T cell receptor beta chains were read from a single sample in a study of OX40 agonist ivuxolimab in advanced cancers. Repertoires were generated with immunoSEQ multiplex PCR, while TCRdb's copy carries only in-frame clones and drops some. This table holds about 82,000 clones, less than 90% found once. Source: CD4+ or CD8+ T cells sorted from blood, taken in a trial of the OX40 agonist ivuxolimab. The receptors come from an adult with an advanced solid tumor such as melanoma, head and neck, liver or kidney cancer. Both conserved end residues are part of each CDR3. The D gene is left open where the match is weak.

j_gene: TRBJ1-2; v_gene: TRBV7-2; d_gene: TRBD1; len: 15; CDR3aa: CASSSGQASGYGYTF
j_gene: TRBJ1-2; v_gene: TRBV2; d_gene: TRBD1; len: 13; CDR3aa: CASRDRANYGYTF
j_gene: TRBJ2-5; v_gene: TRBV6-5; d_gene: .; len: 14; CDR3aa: CASTDWDNKETQYF
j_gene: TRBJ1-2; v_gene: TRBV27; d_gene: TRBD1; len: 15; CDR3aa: CASSLWGDRRYGYTF
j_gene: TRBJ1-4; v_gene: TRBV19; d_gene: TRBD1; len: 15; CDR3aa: CASSAQTGSDEKLFF
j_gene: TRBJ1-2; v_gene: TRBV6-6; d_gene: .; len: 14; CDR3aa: CASSYGQLTYGYTF
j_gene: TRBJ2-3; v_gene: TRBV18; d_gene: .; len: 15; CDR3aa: CASSPEVSAWDTQYF
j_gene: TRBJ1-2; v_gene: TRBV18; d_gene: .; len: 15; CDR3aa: CASSPPQGTNYGYTF
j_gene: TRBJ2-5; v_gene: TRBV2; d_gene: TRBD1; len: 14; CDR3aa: CASRGTGGRETQYF
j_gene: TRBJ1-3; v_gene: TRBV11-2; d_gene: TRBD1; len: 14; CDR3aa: CASNTGTGGNTIYF
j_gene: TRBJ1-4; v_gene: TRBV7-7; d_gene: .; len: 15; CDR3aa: CASSLGARSNEKLFF
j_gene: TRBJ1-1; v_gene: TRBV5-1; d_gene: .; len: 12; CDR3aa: CASSLRGAGAFF
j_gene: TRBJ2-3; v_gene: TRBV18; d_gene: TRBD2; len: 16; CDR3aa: CASSPASGGAQDTQYF
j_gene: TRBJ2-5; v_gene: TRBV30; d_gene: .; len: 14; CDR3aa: CAWIELGRKETQYF
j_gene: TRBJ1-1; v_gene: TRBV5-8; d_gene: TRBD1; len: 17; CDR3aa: CASSLYSGQGGNTEAFF
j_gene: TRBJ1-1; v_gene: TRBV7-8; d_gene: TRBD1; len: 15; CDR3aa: CASSFATGVGTEAFF
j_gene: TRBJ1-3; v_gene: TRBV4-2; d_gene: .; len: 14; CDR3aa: CASSQELQRNTIYF
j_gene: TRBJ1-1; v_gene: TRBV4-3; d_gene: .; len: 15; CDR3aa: CASSRLIGEGTEAFF
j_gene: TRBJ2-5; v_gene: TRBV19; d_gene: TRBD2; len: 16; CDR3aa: CASSFPGLAGQETQYF
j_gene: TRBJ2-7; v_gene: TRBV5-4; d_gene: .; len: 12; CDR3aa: CASSLVDTPQYF
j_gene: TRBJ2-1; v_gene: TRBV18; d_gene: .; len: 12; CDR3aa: CASSEIGNEQFF
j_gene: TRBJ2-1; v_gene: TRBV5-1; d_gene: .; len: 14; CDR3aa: CASSQSRLSGEQFF